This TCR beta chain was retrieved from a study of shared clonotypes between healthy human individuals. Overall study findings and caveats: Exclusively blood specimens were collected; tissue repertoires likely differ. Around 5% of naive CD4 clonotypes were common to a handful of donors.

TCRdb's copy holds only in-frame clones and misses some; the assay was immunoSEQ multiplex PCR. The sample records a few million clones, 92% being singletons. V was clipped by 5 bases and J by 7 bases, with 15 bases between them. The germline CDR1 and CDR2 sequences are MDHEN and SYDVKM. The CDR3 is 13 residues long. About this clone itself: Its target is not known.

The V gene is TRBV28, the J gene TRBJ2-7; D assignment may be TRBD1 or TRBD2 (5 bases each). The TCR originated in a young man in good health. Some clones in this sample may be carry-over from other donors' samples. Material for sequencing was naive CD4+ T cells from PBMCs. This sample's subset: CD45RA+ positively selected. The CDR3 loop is CASSTGTLLEQYF. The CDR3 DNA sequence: TGTGCCAGCAGTACCGGGACCCTCTTGGAGCAGTACTTC.